Described below is a single T cell receptor (beta chain) sequence and its context. What it recognizes is unknown. The sample belongs to a study of T cells in localized non-small cell lung cancer. Study-wide points: Compared with tumor, uninvolved adjacent lung displayed greater T cell clonality, ranking highest overall. Among blood samples, higher T cell density accompanied longer overall survival. Adjacent lung was found to contain a median roughly 60 of the top 100 tumor clones. Only one tumor region was sequenced, so heterogeneity remains possible.

The protocol was immunoSEQ multiplex PCR, while the TCRdb copy is restricted to in-frame clones and leaves out a portion. Of 55,000 or so clones in the sample, 80% were seen once. With 1 base removed from V and 7 bases from J, the gap between germline ends came to 8 bases. The CDR3 contains 13 residues. CDR1 SGHDT and CDR2 YYEEEE come from the germline V gene. This specimen was PBMCs, taken before any cancer treatment. The receptor was isolated from a woman aged 35 to 70 with stage II lung adenocarcinoma. The chain links TRBV5-6 to TRBJ1-4; weak D call: TRBD1 (5 bases). CDR3 nucleotides: TGTGCCAGCAGCTTGACGGGGGGTGAAAAACTGTTTTTT. Translated: CASSLTGGEKLFF.